Detailed here is one T cell receptor (beta chain). In the source study's methods: Cell counts per sample came from amplifying reference gene primers. Assay used: immunoSEQ multiplex PCR; TCRdb lists only in-frame clones, some missing. V and J calls and clone size follow that table, whereas D and trimming were derived from the DNA. Among 95,000 to 150,000 clones listed, 84% were seen once. CDR3 length: 14 amino acids. Germline CDR1 is MDHEN and CDR2 is SYDVKM. V shed 1 base, J shed 5 bases, and the junction held 2 bases outside the gene matches. The data stem from a study of blood T cell repertoires in COVID-19. Study summary: Nucleic acid was either cDNA or gDNA, and it came from T cells, B-cell-depleted T cells, or PBMCs.

The study recruited people aged roughly 18 to 95 years across about two dozen US areas. Before being deemed recovered, Cohort 3 donors had two negative PCRs, clearance, or symptom resolution. The chain has TRBV28 and TRBJ1-1, with 9 bases lining up with TRBD1. The sample consisted of PBMCs or T cells enriched from blood (not recorded which). This TCR was recovered from a woman in her 30s who had recovered from COVID-19. The CDR3 bases are TGTGCCAGCAGTTTATTGACAGGGGGTACTGAAGCTTTCTTT. It is translated as CASSLLTGGTEAFF.